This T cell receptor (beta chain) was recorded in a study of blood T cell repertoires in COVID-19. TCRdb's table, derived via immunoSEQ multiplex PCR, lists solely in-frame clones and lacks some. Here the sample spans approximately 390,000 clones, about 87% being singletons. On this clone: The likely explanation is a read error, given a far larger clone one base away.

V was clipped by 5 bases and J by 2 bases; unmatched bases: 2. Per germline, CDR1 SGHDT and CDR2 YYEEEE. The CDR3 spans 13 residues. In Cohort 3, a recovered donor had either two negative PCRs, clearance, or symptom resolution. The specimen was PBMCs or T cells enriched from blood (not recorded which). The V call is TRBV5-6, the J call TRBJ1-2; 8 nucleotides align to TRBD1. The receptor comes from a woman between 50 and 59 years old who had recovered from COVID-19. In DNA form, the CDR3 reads TGTGCCAGCAGACGGACAGGGAACTATGGCTACACCTTC. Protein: CASRRTGNYGYTF. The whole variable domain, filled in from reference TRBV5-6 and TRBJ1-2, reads DAGVTQSPTHLIKTRGQQVTLRCSPKSGHDTVSWYQQALGQGPQFIFQYYEEEERQRGNFPDRFSGHQFPNYSSELNVNALLLGDSALYLCASRRTGNYGYTFGSGTRLTVV.